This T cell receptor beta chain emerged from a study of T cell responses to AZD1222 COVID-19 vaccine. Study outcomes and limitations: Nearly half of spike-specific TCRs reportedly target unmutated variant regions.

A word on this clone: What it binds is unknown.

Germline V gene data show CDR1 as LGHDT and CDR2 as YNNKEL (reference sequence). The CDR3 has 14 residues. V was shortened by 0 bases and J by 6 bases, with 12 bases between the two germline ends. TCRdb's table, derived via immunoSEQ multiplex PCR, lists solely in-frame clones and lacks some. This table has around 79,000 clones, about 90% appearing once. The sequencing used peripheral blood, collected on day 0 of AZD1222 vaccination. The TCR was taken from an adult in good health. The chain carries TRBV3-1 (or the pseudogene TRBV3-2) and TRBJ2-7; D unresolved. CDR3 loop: CASSQDLGGAEQYF. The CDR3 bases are TGTGCCAGCAGCCAAGATCTTGGCGGTGCCGAGCAGTACTTC.